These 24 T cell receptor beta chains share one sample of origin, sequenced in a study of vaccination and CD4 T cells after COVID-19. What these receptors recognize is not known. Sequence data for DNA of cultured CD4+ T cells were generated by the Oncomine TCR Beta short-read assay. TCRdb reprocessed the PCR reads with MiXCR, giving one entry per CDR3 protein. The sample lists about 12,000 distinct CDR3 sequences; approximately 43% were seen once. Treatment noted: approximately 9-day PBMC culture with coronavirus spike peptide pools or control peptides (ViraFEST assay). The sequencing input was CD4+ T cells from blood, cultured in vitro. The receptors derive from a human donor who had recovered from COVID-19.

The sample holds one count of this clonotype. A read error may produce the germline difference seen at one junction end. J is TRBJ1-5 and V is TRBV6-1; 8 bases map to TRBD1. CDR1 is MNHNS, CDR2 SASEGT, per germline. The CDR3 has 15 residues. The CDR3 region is CASRGQVLSNQLQHF. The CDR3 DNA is TGTGCCAGCAGGGGACAGGTTTTGAGCAATCAGCTCCAGCATTTT.

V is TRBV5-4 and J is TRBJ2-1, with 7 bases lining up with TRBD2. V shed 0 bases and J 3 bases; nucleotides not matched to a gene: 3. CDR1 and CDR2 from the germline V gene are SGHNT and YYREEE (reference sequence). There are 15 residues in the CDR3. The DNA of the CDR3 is TGTGCCAGCAGCTTGGAGCGGGGCTTCTACAATGAGCAGTTCTTC. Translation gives CASSLERGFYNEQFF.

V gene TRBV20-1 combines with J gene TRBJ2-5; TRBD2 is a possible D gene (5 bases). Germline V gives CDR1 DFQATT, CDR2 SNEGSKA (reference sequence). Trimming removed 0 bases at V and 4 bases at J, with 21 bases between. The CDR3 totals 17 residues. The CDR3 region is CSARDPYGRVGGETQYF. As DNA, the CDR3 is TGCAGTGCTAGAGACCCCTACGGGCGGGTGGGTGGAGAGACCCAGTACTTC.

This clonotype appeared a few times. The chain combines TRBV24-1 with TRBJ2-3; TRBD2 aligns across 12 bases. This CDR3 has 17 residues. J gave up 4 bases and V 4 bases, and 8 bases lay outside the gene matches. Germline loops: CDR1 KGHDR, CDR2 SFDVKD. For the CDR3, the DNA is TGTGCCACCAGTGACCGTGCCGCTAGCGGGAGGGCAGATACGCAGTATTTT. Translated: CATSDRAASGRADTQYF.

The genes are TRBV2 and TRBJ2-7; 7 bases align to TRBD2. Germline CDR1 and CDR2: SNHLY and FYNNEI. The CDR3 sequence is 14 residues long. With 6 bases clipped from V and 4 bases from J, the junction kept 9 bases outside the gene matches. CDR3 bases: TGTGCCAGCAGGGATTTTATGGGAGGGTACGAGCAGTACTTC. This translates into CASRDFMGGYEQYF.

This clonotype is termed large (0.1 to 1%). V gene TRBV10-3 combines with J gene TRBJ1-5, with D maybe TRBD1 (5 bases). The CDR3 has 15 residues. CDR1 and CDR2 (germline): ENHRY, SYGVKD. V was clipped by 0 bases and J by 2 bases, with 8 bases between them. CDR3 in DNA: TGTGCCATCAGTGAGTCAGGGGCAGGCAATCAGCCCCAGCATTTT. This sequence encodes CAISESGAGNQPQHF.

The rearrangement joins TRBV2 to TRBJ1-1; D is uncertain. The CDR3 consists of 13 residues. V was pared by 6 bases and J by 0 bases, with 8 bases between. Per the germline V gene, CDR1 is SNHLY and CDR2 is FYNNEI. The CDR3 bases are TGTGCCAGCAGGGTGCAGATGAACACTGAAGCTTTCTTT. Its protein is CASRVQMNTEAFF.

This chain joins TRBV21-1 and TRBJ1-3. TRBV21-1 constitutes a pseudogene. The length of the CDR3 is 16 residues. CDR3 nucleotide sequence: TGTGCCAGCAGCAAAGAGGAGGAGAGCTCTGGAAACACCATATATTTT. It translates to CASSKEEESSGNTIYF.

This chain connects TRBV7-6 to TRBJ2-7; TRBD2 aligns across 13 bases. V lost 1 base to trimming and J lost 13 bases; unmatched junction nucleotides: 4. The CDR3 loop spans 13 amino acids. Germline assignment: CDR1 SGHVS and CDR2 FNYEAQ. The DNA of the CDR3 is TGTGCCAGCAGCTTAGGGACTAGCGGGAGAGAATACTTC. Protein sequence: CASSLGTSGREYF.

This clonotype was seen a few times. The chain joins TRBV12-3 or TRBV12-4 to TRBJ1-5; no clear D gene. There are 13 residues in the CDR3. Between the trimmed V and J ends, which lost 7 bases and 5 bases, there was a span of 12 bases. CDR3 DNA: TGTGCCAGCAATCCCTCCCCCCATCAGCCCCAGCATTTT. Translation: CASNPSPHQPQHF.

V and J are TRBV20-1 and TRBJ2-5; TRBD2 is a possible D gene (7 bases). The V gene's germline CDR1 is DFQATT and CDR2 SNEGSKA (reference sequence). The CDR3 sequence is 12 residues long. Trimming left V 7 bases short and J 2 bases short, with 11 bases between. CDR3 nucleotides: TGCAGTGGGAGGGGGGGGCAAGAGACCCAGTACTTC. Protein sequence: CSGRGGQETQYF.

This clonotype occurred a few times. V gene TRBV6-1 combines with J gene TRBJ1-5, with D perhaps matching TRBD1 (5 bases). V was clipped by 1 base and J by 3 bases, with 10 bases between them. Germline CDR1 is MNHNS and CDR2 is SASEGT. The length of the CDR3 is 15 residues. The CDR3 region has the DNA TGTGCCAGCAGTGAAGGGGGGACCAACAATCAGCCCCAGCATTTT. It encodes CASSEGGTNNQPQHF.

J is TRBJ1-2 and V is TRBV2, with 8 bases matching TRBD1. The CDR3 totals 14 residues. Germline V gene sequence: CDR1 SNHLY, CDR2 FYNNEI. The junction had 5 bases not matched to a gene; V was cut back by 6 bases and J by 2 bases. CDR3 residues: CASRRTGPNYGYTF. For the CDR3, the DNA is TGTGCCAGCAGACGGACAGGGCCAAACTATGGCTACACCTTC.

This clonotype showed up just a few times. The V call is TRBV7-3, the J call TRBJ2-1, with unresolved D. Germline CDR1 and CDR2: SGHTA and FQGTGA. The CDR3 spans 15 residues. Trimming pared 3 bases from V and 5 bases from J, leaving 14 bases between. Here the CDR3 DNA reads TGTGCCAGCAGCTTGTCAGCGCCAGCTAACAATGAGCAGTTCTTC. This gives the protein CASSLSAPANNEQFF.

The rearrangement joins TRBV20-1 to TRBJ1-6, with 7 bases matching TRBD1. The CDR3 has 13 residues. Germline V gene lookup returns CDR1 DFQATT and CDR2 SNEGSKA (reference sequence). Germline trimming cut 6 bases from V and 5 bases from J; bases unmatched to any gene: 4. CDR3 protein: CSAGDSNNSPLHF. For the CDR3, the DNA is TGCAGTGCAGGGGACAGTAATAATTCACCCCTCCACTTT.

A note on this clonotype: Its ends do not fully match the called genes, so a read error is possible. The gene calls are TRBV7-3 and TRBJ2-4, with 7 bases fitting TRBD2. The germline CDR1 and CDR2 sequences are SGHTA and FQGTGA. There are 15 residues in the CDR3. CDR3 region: CASSPTRPGGNIQYF. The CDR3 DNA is TGCGCCAGCAGCCCTACCAGGCCGGGGGGAAACATTCAGTACTTC.

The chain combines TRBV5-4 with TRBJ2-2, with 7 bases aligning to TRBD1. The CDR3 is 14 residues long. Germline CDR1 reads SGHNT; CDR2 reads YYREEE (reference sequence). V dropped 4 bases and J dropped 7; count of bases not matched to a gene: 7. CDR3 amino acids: CASSREQGLGELFF. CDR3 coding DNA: TGTGCCAGCAGCAGAGAACAGGGGCTCGGGGAGCTGTTTTTT.

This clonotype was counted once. The CDR3 sequence is CASSLRDLLGSNEKLFF. The CDR3 coding sequence is TGTGCCAGCAGTCTCCGGGACCTCTTAGGCAGTAATGAAAAACTGTTTTTT. The chain has TRBV28 and TRBJ1-4; a possible D gene is TRBD1 (5 bases). CDR1 and CDR2 from the germline V gene are MDHEN and SYDVKM. The CDR3 runs 17 residues. Trimming took 5 bases from V and 4 from J, leaving 20 bases between them.

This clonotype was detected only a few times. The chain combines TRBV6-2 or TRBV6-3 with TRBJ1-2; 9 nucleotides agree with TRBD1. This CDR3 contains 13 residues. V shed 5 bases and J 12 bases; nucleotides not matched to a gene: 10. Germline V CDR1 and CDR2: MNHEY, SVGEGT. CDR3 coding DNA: TGTGCCAGCAGTCCGGGACAGGGTATATTTGACACCTTC. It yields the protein CASSPGQGIFDTF.

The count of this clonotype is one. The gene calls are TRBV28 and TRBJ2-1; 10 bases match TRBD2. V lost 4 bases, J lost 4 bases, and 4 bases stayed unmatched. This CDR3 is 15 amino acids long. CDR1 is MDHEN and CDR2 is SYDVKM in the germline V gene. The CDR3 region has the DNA TGTGCCAGCAGTTCCGTTAGCGGGGGGTACAATGAGCAGTTCTTC. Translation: CASSSVSGGYNEQFF. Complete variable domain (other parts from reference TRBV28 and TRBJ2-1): DVKVTQSSRYLVKRTGEKVFLECVQDMDHENMFWYRQDPGLGLRLIYFSYDVKMKEKGDIPEGYSVSREKKERFSLILESASTNQTSMYLCASSSVSGGYNEQFFGPGTRLTVL.

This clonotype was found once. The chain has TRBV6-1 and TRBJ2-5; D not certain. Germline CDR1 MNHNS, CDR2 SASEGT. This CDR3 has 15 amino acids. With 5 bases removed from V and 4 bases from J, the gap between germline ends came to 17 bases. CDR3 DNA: TGTGCCAGCAGTCGACCTCCCCAGCTCGGAGAGACCCAGTACTTC. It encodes CASSRPPQLGETQYF.

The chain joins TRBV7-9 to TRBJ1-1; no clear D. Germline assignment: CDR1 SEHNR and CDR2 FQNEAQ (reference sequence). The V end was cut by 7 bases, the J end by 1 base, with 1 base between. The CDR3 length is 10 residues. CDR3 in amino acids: CASKNTEAFF. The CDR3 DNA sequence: TGTGCCAGCAAGAACACTGAAGCTTTCTTT.

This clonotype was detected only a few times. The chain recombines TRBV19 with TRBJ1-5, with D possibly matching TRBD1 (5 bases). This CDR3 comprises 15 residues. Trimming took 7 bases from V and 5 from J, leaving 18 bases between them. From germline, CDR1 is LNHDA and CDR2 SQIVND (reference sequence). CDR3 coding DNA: TGTGCCAGTACTCTAGCCGACAGCCGATATCAGCCCCAGCATTTT. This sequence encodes CASTLADSRYQPQHF.

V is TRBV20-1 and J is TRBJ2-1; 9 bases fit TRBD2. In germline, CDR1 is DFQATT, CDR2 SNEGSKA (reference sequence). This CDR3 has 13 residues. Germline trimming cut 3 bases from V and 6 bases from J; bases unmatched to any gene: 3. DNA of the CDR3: TGCAGTGCTAGGGATAGCGGGGGCAATGAGCAGTTCTTC. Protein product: CSARDSGGNEQFF.